This T cell receptor (beta chain) was found in a study of shared clonotypes between healthy human individuals. Study-wide context: CD4 naive and CD4 memory each took three plates per donor, while CD8 naive took two and CD8 memory one. Study-level results: Memory subsets generally showed lower estimated richness than naive subsets. It was the non-shared clonotypes that had lower generation probabilities than clonotypes shared by all four donors.

Turning to this clone: Its antigen remains unknown.

This table comes from immunoSEQ multiplex PCR, and its TCRdb copy is limited to in-frame clones, with some not included. This table has over a million clones, approximately 80% appearing once. This CDR3 region has 16 residues. Per germline, CDR1 SGHRS and CDR2 YFSETQ. Between the trimmed V and J ends, which lost 0 bases and 7 bases, there was a span of 14 bases. Sequencing was carried out using memory CD4+ T cells from PBMCs. This sample's subset: CD45RA-negative fraction. The chain employs TRBV5-1 and TRBJ1-6, with no clear D. This TCR was sampled from a man aged 18 to 35 in good health. Some clones in this sample may be carry-over from other donors' samples. CDR3 nucleotide sequence: TGCGCCAGCAGCTTGGGGACGTACCAGGCGAATTCACCCCTCCACTTT. Its protein product is CASSLGTYQANSPLHF.